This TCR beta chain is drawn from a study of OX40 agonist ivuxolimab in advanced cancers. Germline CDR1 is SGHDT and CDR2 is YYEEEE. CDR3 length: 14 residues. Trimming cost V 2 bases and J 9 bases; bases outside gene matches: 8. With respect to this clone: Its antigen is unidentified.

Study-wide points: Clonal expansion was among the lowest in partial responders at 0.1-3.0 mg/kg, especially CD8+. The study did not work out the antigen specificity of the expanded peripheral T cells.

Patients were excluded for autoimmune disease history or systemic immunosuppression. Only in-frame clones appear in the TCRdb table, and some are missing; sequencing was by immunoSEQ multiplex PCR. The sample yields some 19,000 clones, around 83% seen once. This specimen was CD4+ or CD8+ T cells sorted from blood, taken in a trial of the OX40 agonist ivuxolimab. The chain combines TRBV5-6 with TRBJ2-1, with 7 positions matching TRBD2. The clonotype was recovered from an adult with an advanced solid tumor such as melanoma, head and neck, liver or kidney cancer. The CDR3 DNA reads TGTGCCAGCAGCTTCTCCGCGGGAGTAGGTGAGCAGTTCTTC. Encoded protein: CASSFSAGVGEQFF. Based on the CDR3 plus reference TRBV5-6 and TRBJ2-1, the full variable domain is DAGVTQSPTHLIKTRGQQVTLRCSPKSGHDTVSWYQQALGQGPQFIFQYYEEEERQRGNFPDRFSGHQFPNYSSELNVNALLLGDSALYLCASSFSAGVGEQFFGPGTRLTVL.